This passage covers 7 T cell receptor beta chains from one sample sequenced in a study of shared clonotypes between healthy human individuals (dated by TCRdb to about 2020). Preparation of the library involved the immunoSEQ multiplex PCR assay. TCRdb stores this immuneACCESS table with in-frame sequences only. Part of the clones is absent; in the studies checked, under half of the shortfall reflects unresolved V genes, and no reason is known for the rest. Across this sample there are 2 million to 2.5 million clones, with 85% to 95% seen only once. 0.39% of the sample comes from the top ten. The sample taken for sequencing was naive CD4+ T cells from PBMCs. In the paper's terms, the cell subset or site label means: CD45RA+ positively selected. The receptors shown here come from a young man in good health. Some clones in this sample may be carry-over from other donors' samples.

V usage is TRBV5-4 and J usage is TRBJ2-7; D is unresolved. Between the trimmed V and J ends, which lost 4 bases and 7 bases, there was a span of 9 bases. This CDR3 spans 11 amino acids. Germline-derived CDR1 and CDR2 are SGHNT and YYREEE (reference sequence). CDR3 nucleotide sequence: TGTGCCAGCAGCCCACCTCTTGAGCAGTACTTC. Translating gives CASSPPLEQYF.

The chain combines TRBV7-8 with TRBJ2-1; either TRBD1 or TRBD2 may fit D (6 bases each). The CDR3 has 16 residues. CDR1 and CDR2 (germline): SGHVS, FQNEAQ. V gave up 1 base and J gave up 2 bases, with 12 bases separating them. CDR3 nucleotides: TGTGCCAGCAGCTTAGTAGGGGGGAAAACCTACAATGAGCAGTTCTTC. Residues: CASSLVGGKTYNEQFF.

The V gene is TRBV7-9, the J gene TRBJ2-3, with TRBD2 matching over 10 bases. The CDR3 consists of 16 residues. V gave up 1 base and J gave up 10 bases; unmatched junction bases: 11. Germline-derived CDR1 and CDR2 are SEHNR and FQNEAQ (reference sequence). In DNA, the CDR3 is TGTGCCAGCAGCTTAGGAGGGGCTAGCGGGAGCCCTCCGCAGTATTTT. This codes for CASSLGGASGSPPQYF.

The J gene is TRBJ1-1, the V gene TRBV27; weak D call: TRBD1 (5 bases). V was trimmed by 6 bases and J by 7 bases, leaving 21 bases between them. Germline V CDR1 and CDR2: MNHEY, SMNVEV (reference sequence). The CDR3 is 15 amino acids. The DNA of the CDR3 is TGTGCCAGCAGCCATCCTACACAGGTACTCATTGAAGCTTTCTTT. Translating gives CASSHPTQVLIEAFF.

This clone was recorded once. The V and J genes are TRBV5-6 and TRBJ2-7; tentatively, D is TRBD1 (5 bases). CDR1 SGHDT and CDR2 YYEEEE come from the germline V gene. This CDR3 contains 15 residues. The V end lost 1 base, the J end lost 1 base, and 12 bases lay between the germline ends. The CDR3 region has the DNA TGTGCCAGCAGCTTGCAGGGTCCTCCTTCCTACGAGCAGTACTTC. It encodes CASSLQGPPSYEQYF. Full variable domain (outside the CDR3, taken from reference TRBV5-6 and TRBJ2-7): DAGVTQSPTHLIKTRGQQVTLRCSPKSGHDTVSWYQQALGQGPQFIFQYYEEEERQRGNFPDRFSGHQFPNYSSELNVNALLLGDSALYLCASSLQGPPSYEQYFGPGTRLTVT.

As to this clone: This same CDR3 is encoded by further DNA sequences in the sample. The chain links TRBV5-1 to TRBJ2-5; no clear D gene. The germline V gene has CDR1 SGHRS and CDR2 YFSETQ. V lost 2 bases and J 1 base, leaving 6 bases between the germline ends. The CDR3 consists of 13 residues. CDR3 in amino acids: CASSFGFQETQYF. The CDR3 DNA sequence: TGCGCCAGCAGCTTCGGCTTCCAAGAGACCCAGTACTTC.

The gene calls are TRBV7-6 and TRBJ1-1; D not certain. CDR3 length equals 15 residues. CDR1 and CDR2 (germline): SGHVS, FNYEAQ. Trimming stripped 1 base from V and 4 bases from J, with 13 bases between. This chain's CDR3 is CASSLERAGFTEAFF. The CDR3 nucleotides read TGTGCCAGCAGCTTAGAAAGGGCGGGGTTCACTGAAGCTTTCTTT.